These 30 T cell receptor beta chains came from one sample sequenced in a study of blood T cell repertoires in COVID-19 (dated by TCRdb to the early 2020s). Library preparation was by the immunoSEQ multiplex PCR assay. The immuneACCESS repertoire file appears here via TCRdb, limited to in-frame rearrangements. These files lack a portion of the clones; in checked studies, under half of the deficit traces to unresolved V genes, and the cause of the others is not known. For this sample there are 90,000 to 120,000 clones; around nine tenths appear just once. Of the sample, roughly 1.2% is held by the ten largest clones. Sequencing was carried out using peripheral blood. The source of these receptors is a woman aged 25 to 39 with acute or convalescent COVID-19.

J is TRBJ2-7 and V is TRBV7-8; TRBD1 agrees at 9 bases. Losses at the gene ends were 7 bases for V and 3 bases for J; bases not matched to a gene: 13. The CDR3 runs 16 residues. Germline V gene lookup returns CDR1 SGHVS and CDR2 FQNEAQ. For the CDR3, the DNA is TGTGCCAGCAACACTCCCGTTGGGACAGGGATCTACGAGCAGTACTTC. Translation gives CASNTPVGTGIYEQYF.

CDR3 nucleotide sequence: TGTGCCAGCAGCCAAGACACAGGTGAAAAACTGTTTTTT. Its translation: CASSQDTGEKLFF. The genes are TRBV4-2 and TRBJ1-4, with a weak D call TRBD1 (5 bases). Germline V lookup: CDR1 LGHNA, CDR2 YNFKEQ. The CDR3 has 13 amino acids. Trimming pared 0 bases from V and 7 bases from J, leaving 6 bases between.

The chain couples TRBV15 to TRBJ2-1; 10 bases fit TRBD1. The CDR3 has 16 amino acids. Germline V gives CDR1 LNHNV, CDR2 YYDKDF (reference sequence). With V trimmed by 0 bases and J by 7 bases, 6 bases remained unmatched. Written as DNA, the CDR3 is TGTGCCACCAGCAGAGATGGGGGACAGGGGAGGAATGAGCAGTTCTTC. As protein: CATSRDGGQGRNEQFF.

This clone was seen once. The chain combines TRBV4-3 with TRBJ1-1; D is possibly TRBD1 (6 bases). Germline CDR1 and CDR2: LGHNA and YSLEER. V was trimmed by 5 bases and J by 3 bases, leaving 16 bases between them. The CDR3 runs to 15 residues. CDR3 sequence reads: CASSSRAKGDTEAFF. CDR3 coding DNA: TGCGCCAGCAGCTCACGCGCCAAGGGGGACACTGAAGCTTTCTTT.

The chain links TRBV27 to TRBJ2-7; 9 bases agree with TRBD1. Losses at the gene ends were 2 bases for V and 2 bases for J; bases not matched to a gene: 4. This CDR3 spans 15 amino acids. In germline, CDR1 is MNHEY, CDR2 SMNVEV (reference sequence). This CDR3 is CASSLEGTGPYEQYF. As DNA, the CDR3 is TGTGCCAGCAGTTTAGAGGGGACAGGGCCCTACGAGCAGTACTTC.

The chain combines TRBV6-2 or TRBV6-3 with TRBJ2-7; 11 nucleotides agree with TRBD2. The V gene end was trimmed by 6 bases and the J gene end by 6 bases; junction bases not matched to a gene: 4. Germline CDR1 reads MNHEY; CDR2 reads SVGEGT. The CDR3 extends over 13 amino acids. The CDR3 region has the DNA TGTGCCAGCAGCTTACTAGCGGGAGCCGAGCAGTACTTC. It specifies CASSLLAGAEQYF.

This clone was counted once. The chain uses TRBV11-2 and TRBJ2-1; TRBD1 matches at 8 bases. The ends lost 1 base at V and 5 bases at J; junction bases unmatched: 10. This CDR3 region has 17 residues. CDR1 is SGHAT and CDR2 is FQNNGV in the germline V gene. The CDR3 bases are TGTGCCAGCAGCTTAGTTAATTCGGGACAGGTGAACAATGAGCAGTTCTTC. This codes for CASSLVNSGQVNNEQFF.

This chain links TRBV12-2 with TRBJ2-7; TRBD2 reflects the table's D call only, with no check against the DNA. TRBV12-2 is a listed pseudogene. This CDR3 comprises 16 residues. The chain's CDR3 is CASRLVFSVPSYEQYF. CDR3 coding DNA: TGTGCAAGTCGCTTAGTTTTTTCCGTTCCCTCCTACGAGCAGTACTTC.

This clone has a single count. In nucleotides, the CDR3 is TGTGCCAGCAGCCCGGGGGGGATCACGAATACGCAGTATTTT. Amino acids: CASSPGGITNTQYF. The chain carries TRBV7-3 and TRBJ2-3, with 8 bases matching TRBD2. This CDR3 comprises 14 residues. V was clipped by 5 bases and J by 7 bases; unmatched bases: 8. Germline-derived CDR1 and CDR2 are SGHTA and FQGTGA. Supplemented by reference TRBV7-3 and TRBJ2-3, the full variable domain reads GAGVSQTPSNKVTEKGKYVELRCDPISGHTALYWYRQSLGQGPEFLIYFQGTGAADDSGLPNDRFFAVRPEGSVSTLKIQRTERGDSAVYLCASSPGGITNTQYFGPGTRLTVL.

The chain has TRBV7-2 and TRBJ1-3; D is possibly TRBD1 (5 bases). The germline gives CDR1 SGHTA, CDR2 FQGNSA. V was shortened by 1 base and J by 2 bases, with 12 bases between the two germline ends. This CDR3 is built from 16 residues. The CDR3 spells CASSLGGWAAGNTIYF. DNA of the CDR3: TGTGCCAGCAGCTTAGGGGGCTGGGCGGCTGGAAACACCATATATTTT.

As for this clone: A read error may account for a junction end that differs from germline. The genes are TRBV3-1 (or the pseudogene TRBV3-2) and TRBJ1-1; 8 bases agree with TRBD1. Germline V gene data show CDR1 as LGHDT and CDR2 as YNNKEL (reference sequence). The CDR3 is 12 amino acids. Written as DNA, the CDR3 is TGTGCCAGCAGCCAAGGTAACAGGGGGACTCTCTTT. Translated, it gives CASSQGNRGTLF.

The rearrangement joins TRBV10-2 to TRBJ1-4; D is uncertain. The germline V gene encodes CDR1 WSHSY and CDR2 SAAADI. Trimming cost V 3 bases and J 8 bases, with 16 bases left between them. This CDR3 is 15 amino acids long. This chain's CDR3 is CASSDPGEGGEKLFF. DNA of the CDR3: TGCGCCAGCAGTGACCCCGGGGAGGGTGGCGAAAAACTGTTTTTT.

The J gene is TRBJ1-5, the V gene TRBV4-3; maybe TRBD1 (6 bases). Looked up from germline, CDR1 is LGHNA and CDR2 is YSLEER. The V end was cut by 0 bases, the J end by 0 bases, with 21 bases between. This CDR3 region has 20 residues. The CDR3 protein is CASSQDERGQPNYSNQPQHF. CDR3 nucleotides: TGCGCCAGCAGCCAAGATGAGAGGGGACAACCGAACTATAGCAATCAGCCCCAGCATTTT.

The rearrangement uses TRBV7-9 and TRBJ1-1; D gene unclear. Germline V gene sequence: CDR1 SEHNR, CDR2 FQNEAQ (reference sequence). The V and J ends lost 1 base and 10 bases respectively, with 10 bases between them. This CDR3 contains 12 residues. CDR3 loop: CASSLEGVPAFF. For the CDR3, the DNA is TGTGCCAGCAGCTTAGAGGGAGTCCCAGCTTTCTTT.

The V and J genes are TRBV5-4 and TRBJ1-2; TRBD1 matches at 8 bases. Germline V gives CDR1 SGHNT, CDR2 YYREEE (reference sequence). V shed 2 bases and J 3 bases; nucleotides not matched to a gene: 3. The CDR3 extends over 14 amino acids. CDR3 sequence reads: CASSLNRGDYGYTF. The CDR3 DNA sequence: TGTGCCAGCAGCTTAAACAGGGGGGACTATGGCTACACCTTC.

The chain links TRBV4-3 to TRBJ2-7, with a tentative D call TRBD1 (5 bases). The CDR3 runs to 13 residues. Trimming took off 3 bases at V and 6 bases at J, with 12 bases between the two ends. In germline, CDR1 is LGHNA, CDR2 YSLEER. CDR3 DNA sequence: TGCGCCAGCAGCCATACCGACAGACCCGAGCAGTACTTC. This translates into CASSHTDRPEQYF.

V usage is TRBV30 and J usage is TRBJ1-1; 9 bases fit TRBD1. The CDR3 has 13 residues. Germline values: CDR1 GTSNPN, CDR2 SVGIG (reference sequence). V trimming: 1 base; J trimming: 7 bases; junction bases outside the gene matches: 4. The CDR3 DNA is TGTGCCTGGAGTGGCGGGACAGGGTTTGAAGCTTTCTTT. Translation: CAWSGGTGFEAFF.

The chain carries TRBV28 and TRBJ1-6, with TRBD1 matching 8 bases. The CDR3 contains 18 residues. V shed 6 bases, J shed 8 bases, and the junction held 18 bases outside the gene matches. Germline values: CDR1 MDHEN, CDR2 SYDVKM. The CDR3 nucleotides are TGTGCCAGCAGCCCCCCTTCCGCGCCGGGACAGGTGTATTCACCCCTCCACTTT. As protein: CASSPPSAPGQVYSPLHF. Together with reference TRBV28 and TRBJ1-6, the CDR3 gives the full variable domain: DVKVTQSSRYLVKRTGEKVFLECVQDMDHENMFWYRQDPGLGLRLIYFSYDVKMKEKGDIPEGYSVSREKKERFSLILESASTNQTSMYLCASSPPSAPGQVYSPLHFGNGTRLTVT.

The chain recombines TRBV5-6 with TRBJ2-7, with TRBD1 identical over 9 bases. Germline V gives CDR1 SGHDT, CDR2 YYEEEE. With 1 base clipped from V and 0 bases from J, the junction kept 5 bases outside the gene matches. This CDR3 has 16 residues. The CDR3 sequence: CASSLTPGQGSYEQYF. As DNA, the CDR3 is TGTGCCAGCAGCTTGACTCCGGGACAGGGCTCCTACGAGCAGTACTTC.

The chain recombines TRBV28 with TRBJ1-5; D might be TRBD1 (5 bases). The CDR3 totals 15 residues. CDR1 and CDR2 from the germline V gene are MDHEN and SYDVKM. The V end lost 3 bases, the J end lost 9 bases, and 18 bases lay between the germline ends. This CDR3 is CASSFLPYGTGPQHF. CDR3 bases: TGTGCCAGCAGTTTCCTACCCTACGGAACAGGGCCCCAGCATTTT.

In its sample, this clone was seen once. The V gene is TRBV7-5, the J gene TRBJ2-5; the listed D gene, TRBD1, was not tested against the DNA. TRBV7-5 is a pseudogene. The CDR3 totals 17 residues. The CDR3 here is CARSLDPGQRVQETQYF. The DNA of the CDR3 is TGTGCCAGAAGCTTAGATCCGGGACAGCGGGTCCAAGAGACCCAGTACTTC.

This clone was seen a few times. In nucleotides, the CDR3 is TGTGCCAGCAGCCGCTGGGCACCCGGGACAGAAAACACCATATATTTT. This codes for CASSRWAPGTENTIYF. J is TRBJ1-3 and V is TRBV7-2; TRBD1 matches 7 bases. Germline CDR1 reads SGHTA; CDR2 reads FQGNSA. Losses at the gene ends were 5 bases for V and 6 bases for J; bases not matched to a gene: 13. The CDR3 loop spans 16 amino acids.

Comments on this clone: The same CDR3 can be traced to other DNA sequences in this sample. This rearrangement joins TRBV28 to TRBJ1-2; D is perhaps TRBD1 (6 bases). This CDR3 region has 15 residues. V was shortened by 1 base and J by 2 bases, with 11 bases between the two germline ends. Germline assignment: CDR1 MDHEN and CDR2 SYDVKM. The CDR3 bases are TGTGCCAGCAGTTTATTAGCAGGGGCCAACTATGGCTACACCTTC. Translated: CASSLLAGANYGYTF.

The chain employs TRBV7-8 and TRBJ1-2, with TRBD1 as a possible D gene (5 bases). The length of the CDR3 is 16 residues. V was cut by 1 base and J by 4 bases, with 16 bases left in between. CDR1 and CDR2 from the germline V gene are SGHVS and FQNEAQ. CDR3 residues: CASSLGRGSPFYGYTF. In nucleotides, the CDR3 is TGTGCCAGCAGCTTAGGAAGGGGCTCACCCTTCTATGGCTACACCTTC.

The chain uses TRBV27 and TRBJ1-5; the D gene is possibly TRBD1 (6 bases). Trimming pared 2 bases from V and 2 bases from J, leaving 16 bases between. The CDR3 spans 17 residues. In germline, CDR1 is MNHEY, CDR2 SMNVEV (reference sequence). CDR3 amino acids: CASSLMWGGAGNQPQHF. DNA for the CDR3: TGTGCCAGCAGTTTAATGTGGGGGGGCGCCGGCAATCAGCCCCAGCATTTT.

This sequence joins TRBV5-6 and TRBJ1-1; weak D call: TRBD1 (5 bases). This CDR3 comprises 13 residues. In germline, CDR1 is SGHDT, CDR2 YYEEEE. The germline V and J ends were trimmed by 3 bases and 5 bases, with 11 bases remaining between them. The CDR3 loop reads CASSSHQGTEAFF. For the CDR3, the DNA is TGTGCCAGCAGCTCACACCAGGGTACTGAAGCTTTCTTT.

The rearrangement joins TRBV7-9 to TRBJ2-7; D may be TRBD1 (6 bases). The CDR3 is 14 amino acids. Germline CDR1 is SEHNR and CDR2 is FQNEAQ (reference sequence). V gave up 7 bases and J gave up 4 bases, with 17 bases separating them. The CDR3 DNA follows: TGTGCCAGCACCGTAGCACAGGGCTATTACGAGCAGTACTTC. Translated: CASTVAQGYYEQYF.

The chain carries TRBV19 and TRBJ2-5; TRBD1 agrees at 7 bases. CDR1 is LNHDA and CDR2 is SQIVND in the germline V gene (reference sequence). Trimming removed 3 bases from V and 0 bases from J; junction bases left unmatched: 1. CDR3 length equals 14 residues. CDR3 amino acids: CASSIGQDQETQYF. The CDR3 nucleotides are TGTGCCAGTAGTATTGGACAGGACCAAGAGACCCAGTACTTC.

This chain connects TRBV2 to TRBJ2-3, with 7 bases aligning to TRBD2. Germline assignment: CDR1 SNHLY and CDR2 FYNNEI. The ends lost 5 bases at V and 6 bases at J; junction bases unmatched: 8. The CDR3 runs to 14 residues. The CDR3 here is CASSTGQLADTQYF. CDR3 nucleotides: TGTGCCAGCAGTACAGGACAACTAGCGGATACGCAGTATTTT.

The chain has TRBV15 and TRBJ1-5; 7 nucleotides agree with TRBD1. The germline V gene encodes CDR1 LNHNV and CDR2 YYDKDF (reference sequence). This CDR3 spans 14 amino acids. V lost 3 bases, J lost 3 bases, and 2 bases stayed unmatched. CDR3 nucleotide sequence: TGTGCCACCAGCAGCAGGGGGGTCAATCAGCCCCAGCATTTT. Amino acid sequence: CATSSRGVNQPQHF.